A single sample is the source of the 18 T cell receptor beta chains below, sequenced in a study of early stage breast cancer tumors. Libraries were prepared by immunoSEQ multiplex PCR; TCRdb keeps only in-frame clonotypes and omits some of them. The sample holds about 9,900 clones, roughly 67% seen once. Specimen: breast tumor tissue. These receptors were taken from a person in their sixties or seventies with breast cancer.

This clone was picked up a small number of times. The rearrangement joins TRBV4-1 to TRBJ2-7, with D possibly TRBD1 on 6 matching bases. This CDR3 has 14 amino acids. Per the germline V gene, CDR1 is MGHRA and CDR2 is YSYEKL. Deletions cut 1 base from V and 5 bases from J, with 12 bases between. The CDR3 DNA is TGCGCCAGCAGCCAAGTTACAGGGCTCAACGAGCAGTACTTC. It encodes CASSQVTGLNEQYF.

The genes are TRBV6-5 and TRBJ1-2; D is perhaps TRBD1 (5 bases). The germline gives CDR1 MNHEY, CDR2 SVGAGI. The CDR3 length is 16 residues. V shed 0 bases and J shed 4 bases, with 15 bases lying between them. The CDR3 reads CASSYSSGEASYGYTF. The CDR3 DNA sequence: TGTGCCAGCAGTTACTCCTCGGGGGAGGCTAGCTATGGCTACACCTTC.

Only a few counts were recorded for this clone. The rearrangement joins TRBV29-1 to TRBJ1-1; 7 positions agree with TRBD1. V gave up 8 bases and J gave up 5 bases; unmatched junction bases: 8. CDR1 is SQVTM and CDR2 is ANQGSEA in the germline V gene. The CDR3 runs to 12 residues. Here the CDR3 reads CSTRQGETEAFF. The CDR3 DNA is TGCAGCACGAGACAGGGTGAAACTGAAGCTTTCTTT.

V and J are TRBV25-1 and TRBJ2-7; TRBD1 matches at 11 bases. V dropped 0 bases and J dropped 7; count of bases not matched to a gene: 5. The CDR3 totals 15 residues. Germline CDR1 reads MGHDK; CDR2 reads SYGVNS. CDR3 region: CASSEYPDRGQEQYF. CDR3 DNA: TGTGCCAGCAGTGAATATCCGGACAGGGGGCAAGAGCAGTACTTC.

V usage is TRBV11-2 and J usage is TRBJ1-2; no clear D gene. Trimming removed 8 bases at V and 4 bases at J, with 14 bases between. Germline CDR1 SGHAT, CDR2 FQNNGV. The CDR3 has 13 residues. The CDR3 coding sequence is TGTGCCAGCTCCGCAGCGGGTTTCTATGGCTACACCTTC. It specifies CASSAAGFYGYTF.

The chain has TRBV6-6 and TRBJ1-4; 8 nucleotides match TRBD1. The CDR3 covers 15 residues. V lost 6 bases and J lost 7; bases outside the gene matches: 10. From germline, CDR1 is MNHNY and CDR2 SVGAGI (reference sequence). The CDR3 region is CASSTRGTGSEKLFF. As DNA, the CDR3 is TGTGCCAGCAGCACTCGTGGGACAGGAAGTGAAAAACTGTTTTTT.

In the case of this clone: At one of its ends the junction is not consistent with the germline gene, which may arise from a read error. The V call is TRBV7-7, the J call TRBJ2-5, with a possible D match to TRBD2 (6 bases). CDR1 is SSHAT, CDR2 FNYEAQ, per germline (reference sequence). The CDR3 extends over 14 amino acids. CDR3: CASSLVPGVETQYF. CDR3 bases: TGTGCTAGCAGCTTAGTACCGGGGGTGGAGACCCAGTACTTC.

The chain combines TRBV7-8 with TRBJ2-5; D is unresolved. Deletions cut 1 base from V and 4 bases from J, with 7 bases between. The CDR3 length is 13 residues. Germline V gene sequence: CDR1 SGHVS, CDR2 FQNEAQ. The CDR3 bases are TGTGCCAGCAGCTTAGGGACGGTAGAGACCCAGTACTTC. Translating it yields CASSLGTVETQYF.

The V gene is TRBV7-8, the J gene TRBJ1-3; D perhaps matches TRBD1 (5 bases). The CDR3 runs to 14 residues. Trimming pared 7 bases from V and 0 bases from J, leaving 10 bases between. Germline CDR1 and CDR2: SGHVS and FQNEAQ. In DNA form, the CDR3 reads TGTGCCAGCAACCCGGACACCTCTGGAAACACCATATATTTT. It yields the protein CASNPDTSGNTIYF.

J is TRBJ2-7 and V is TRBV29-1; TRBD1 agrees at 9 bases. CDR3 length equals 14 residues. Germline lookup yields CDR1 SQVTM and CDR2 ANQGSEA. In DNA form, the CDR3 reads TGCAGTCGGCCACCGGGACAGGGCTACTACGAGCAGTACTTC. Translating it yields CSRPPGQGYYEQYF.

The chain employs TRBV10-3 and TRBJ1-1, with a possible D match to TRBD1 (5 bases). The CDR3 covers 14 residues. Germline V gene sequence: CDR1 ENHRY, CDR2 SYGVKD. V gave up 0 bases and J gave up 10 bases, with 15 bases separating them. CDR3 sequence: CAISESGGGSGAFF. The CDR3 DNA sequence: TGTGCCATCAGTGAGTCGGGGGGAGGAAGCGGAGCTTTCTTT.

The chain couples TRBV12-5 to TRBJ1-5; weak D call: TRBD1 (5 bases). The CDR3 consists of 16 residues. Germline V CDR1 and CDR2: LGHNT, FRNRAP. V was shortened by 0 bases and J by 1 base, with 10 bases between the two germline ends. CDR3 sequence: CASGLVQTVSNQPQHF. CDR3 nucleotides: TGTGCTAGTGGTTTGGTACAGACAGTCAGCAATCAGCCCCAGCATTTT.

This clone was observed a few times. This chain links TRBV25-1 with TRBJ1-2; 9 nucleotides match TRBD1. Trimming cost V 4 bases and J 4 bases; bases outside gene matches: 4. The CDR3 is made up of 14 amino acids. Germline values: CDR1 MGHDK, CDR2 SYGVNS. The CDR3 nucleotides read TGTGCCAGCAGTGCCATGACAGGGGGCTATGGCTACACCTTC. Translating it yields CASSAMTGGYGYTF.

This chain uses TRBV6-5 with TRBJ2-2; D possibly corresponds to TRBD2 (6 bases). The CDR3 is 16 amino acids. The germline gives CDR1 MNHEY, CDR2 SVGAGI. V was shortened by 2 bases and J by 0 bases, with 10 bases between the two germline ends. CDR3 sequence reads: CASSYNPGANTGELFF. The CDR3, as DNA: TGTGCCAGCAGTTACAATCCGGGGGCGAACACCGGGGAGCTGTTTTTT.

V gene TRBV20-1 combines with J gene TRBJ2-5, with D possibly matching TRBD2 (6 bases). V lost 8 bases to trimming and J lost 5 bases, with 12 bases between them. This CDR3 has 11 amino acids. Germline CDR1 is DFQATT and CDR2 is SNEGSKA (reference sequence). The CDR3 DNA sequence: TGCAGTACTACAGGAGGGGAGACCCAGTACTTC. Protein: CSTTGGETQYF.

The rearrangement links TRBV4-2 to TRBJ1-1; 8 nucleotides align to TRBD1. The CDR3 sequence is 16 residues long. Germline CDR1 is LGHNA and CDR2 is YNFKEQ. V lost 0 bases to trimming and J lost 11 bases; unmatched junction nucleotides: 14. The CDR3 nucleotides read TGTGCCAGCAGCCAAGAGAACTTTCCGGGACAGGAGCAGGCTTTCTTT. Translating it yields CASSQENFPGQEQAFF.

The chain employs TRBV2 and TRBJ2-3, with D perhaps TRBD1 or TRBD2 (6 bases each). Germline lookup yields CDR1 SNHLY and CDR2 FYNNEI. This CDR3 spans 14 amino acids. Between the trimmed V and J ends, which lost 7 bases and 4 bases, there was a span of 15 bases. The CDR3: CASKGGGGPDTQYF. Here the CDR3 DNA reads TGTGCCAGCAAGGGGGGAGGAGGTCCAGATACGCAGTATTTT.

The CDR3 spells CASGTSGTDTQYF. As DNA, the CDR3 is TGTGCCAGTGGAACTAGCGGCACAGATACGCAGTATTTT. V gene TRBV6-5 combines with J gene TRBJ2-3, with TRBD2 matching over 7 bases. The germline CDR1 and CDR2 sequences are MNHEY and SVGAGI. The V and J ends lost 9 bases and 1 base, in that order; junction bases with no gene match: 4. The length of the CDR3 is 13 residues.